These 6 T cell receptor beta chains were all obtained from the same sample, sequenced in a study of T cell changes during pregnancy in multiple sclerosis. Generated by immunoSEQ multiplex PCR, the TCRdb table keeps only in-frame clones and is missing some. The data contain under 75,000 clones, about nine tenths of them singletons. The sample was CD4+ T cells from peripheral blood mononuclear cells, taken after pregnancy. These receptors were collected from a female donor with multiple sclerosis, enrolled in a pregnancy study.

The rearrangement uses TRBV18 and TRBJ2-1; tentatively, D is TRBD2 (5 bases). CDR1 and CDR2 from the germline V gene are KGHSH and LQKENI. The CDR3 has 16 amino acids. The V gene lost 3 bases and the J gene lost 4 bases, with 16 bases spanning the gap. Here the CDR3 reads CASSPPSGGAYNEQFF. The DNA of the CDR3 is TGTGCCAGCTCACCCCCAAGCGGCGGCGCTTACAATGAGCAGTTCTTC.

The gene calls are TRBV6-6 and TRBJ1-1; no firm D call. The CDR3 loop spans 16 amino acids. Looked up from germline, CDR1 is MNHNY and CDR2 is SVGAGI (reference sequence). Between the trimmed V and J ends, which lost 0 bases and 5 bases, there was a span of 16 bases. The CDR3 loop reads CASSYSRSLSGTEAFF. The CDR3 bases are TGTGCCAGCAGTTACTCGAGGAGCCTGAGCGGTACTGAAGCTTTCTTT.

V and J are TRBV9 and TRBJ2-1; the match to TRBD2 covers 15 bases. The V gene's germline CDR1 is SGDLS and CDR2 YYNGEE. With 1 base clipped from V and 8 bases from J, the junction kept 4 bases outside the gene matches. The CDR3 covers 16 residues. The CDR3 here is CASSVRTSGREDEQFF. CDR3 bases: TGTGCCAGCAGCGTACGGACTAGCGGGAGGGAAGATGAGCAGTTCTTC.

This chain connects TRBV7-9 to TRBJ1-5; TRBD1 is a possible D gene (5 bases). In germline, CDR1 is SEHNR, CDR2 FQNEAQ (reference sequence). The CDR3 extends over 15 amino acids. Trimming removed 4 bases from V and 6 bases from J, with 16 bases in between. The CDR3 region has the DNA TGTGCCAGCAGCTGGGGGGTCTCTGCAATTCAGCCCCAGCATTTT. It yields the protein CASSWGVSAIQPQHF.

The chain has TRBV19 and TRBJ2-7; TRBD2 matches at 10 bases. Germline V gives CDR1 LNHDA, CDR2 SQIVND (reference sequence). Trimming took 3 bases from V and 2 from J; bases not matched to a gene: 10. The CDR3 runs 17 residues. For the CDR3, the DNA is TGTGCCAGTAGTATCCGACCCGGGACTAGCGAGGCCTACGAGCAGTACTTC. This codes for CASSIRPGTSEAYEQYF.

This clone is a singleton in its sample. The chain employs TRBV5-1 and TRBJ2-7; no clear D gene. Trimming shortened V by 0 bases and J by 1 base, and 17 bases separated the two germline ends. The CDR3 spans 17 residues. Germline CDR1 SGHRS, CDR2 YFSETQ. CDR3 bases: TGCGCCAGCAGCTTGGGCCCCCCCGGGTTTGGGTCCTACGAGCAGTACTTC. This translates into CASSLGPPGFGSYEQYF.